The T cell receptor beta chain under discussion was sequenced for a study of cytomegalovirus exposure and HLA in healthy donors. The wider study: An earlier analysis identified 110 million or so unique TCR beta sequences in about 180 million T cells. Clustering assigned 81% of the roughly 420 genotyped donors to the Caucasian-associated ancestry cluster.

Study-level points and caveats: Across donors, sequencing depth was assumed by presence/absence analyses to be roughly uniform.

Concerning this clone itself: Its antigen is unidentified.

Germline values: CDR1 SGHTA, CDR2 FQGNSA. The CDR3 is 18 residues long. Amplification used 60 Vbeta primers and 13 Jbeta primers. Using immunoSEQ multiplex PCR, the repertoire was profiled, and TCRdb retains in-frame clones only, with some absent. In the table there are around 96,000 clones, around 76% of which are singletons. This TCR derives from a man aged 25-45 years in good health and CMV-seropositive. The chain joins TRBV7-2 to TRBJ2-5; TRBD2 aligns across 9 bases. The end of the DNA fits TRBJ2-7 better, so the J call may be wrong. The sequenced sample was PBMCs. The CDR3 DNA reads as TGTGCCAGCAGCTTACCTCATAGCGGGGGCCCAAGCTCCTACGAGCAGTACTTC. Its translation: CASSLPHSGGPSSYEQYF.